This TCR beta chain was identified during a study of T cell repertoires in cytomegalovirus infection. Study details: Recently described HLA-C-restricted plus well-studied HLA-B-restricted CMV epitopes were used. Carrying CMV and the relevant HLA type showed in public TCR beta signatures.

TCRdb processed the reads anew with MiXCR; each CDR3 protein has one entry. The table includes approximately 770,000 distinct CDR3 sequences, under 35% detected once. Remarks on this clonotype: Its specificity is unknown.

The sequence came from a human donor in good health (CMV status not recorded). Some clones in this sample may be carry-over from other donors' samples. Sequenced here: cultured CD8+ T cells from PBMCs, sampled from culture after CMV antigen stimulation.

CDR3 sequence (DNA): TGTGCCAGCAGCTTACGGTCGGATGGCTACACCTTC. The encoded protein is CASSLRSDGYTF. The chain recombines TRBV13 with TRBJ1-2; D is unresolved. The germline V gene encodes CDR1 PRHDT and CDR2 FYEKMQ (reference sequence). The CDR3 has 12 residues. The V gene lost 2 bases and the J gene lost 6 bases, with 7 bases spanning the gap.